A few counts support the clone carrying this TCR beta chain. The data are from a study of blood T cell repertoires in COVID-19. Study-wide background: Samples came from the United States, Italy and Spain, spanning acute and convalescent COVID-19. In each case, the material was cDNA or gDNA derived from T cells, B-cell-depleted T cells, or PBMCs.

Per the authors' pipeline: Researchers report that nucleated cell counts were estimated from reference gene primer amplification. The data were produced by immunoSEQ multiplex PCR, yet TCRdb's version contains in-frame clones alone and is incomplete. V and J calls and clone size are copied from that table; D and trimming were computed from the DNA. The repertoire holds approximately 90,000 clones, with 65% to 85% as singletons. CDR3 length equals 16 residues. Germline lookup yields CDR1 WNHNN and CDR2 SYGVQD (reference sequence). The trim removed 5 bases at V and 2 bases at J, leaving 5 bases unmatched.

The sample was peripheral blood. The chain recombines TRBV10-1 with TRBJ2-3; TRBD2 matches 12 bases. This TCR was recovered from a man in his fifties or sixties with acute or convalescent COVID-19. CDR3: CASSSGLAGNTDTQYF. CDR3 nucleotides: TGCGCCAGCAGTTCGGGACTAGCGGGTAACACAGATACGCAGTATTTT.